Listed below are T cell receptor beta chains from one sample, sequenced in a study of cytomegalovirus exposure and HLA in healthy donors. Clones were sequenced by immunoSEQ multiplex PCR, and TCRdb holds only the in-frame ones, with some missing. The table lists some 150,000 clones, roughly 76% of them singletons, with under 15% in the top ten. The specimen was PBMCs. Every receptor here comes from a woman aged 45-65 years in good health and CMV-seronegative. Each CDR3 is given with its conserved first and last residue. The order of the fields is D gene, CDR3 length, J gene, clone size, V gene, CDR3 DNA, CDR3 protein. A D gene is named only where the DNA matches it firmly. Clone size is stated in some rows and not others, as once, few, many or a class when expanded.

D gene: TRBD1
CDR3 length: 16
J gene: TRBJ1-1
clone size: .
V gene: TRBV23-1
CDR3 DNA: TGCGCCAGCAGTCACTTAGAAGCGGACAGGGGCCCTGAAGCTTTCTTT
CDR3 protein: CASSHLEADRGPEAFF

D gene: .
CDR3 length: 13
J gene: TRBJ1-3
clone size: .
V gene: TRBV9
CDR3 DNA: TGTGCCAGCAGCGCAGAAGCTGGAAACACCATATATTTT
CDR3 protein: CASSAEAGNTIYF

D gene: TRBD1
CDR3 length: 17
J gene: TRBJ2-1
clone size: .
V gene: TRBV18
CDR3 DNA: TGTGCCAGCTCACAGATCCTAGCCAACAGGGGTGGAAATGAGCAGTTCTTC
CDR3 protein: CASSQILANRGGNEQFF

D gene: TRBD2
CDR3 length: 17
J gene: TRBJ2-5
clone size: .
V gene: TRBV19
CDR3 DNA: TGTGCCAGTAACCCTTTCGGGGGGGTTCCCACCGTGGAGACCCAGTACTTC
CDR3 protein: CASNPFGGVPTVETQYF

D gene: TRBD1
CDR3 length: 16
J gene: TRBJ2-7
clone size: few
V gene: TRBV5-1
CDR3 DNA: TGCGCCAGCAGCTCCCAACCGGGACAGGGGTCCTACGAGCAGTACTTC
CDR3 protein: CASSSQPGQGSYEQYF

D gene: TRBD2
CDR3 length: 15
J gene: TRBJ2-5
clone size: .
V gene: TRBV5-6
CDR3 DNA: TGTGCCAGCAGCCTTTCCGCGGGGGTCCTGAGGACCCAGTACTTC
CDR3 protein: CASSLSAGVLRTQYF

D gene: TRBD1
CDR3 length: 15
J gene: TRBJ2-4
clone size: .
V gene: TRBV6-5
CDR3 DNA: TGTGCCAGCAGTAACAGGGGATTGGCCAAAAACATTCAGTACTTC
CDR3 protein: CASSNRGLAKNIQYF

D gene: .
CDR3 length: 17
J gene: TRBJ1-1
clone size: .
V gene: TRBV12-5
CDR3 DNA: TGTGCTAGTGGTTTGGTAATGGGGCGGATGATGAACACTGAAGCTTTCTTT
CDR3 protein: CASGLVMGRMMNTEAFF

D gene: .
CDR3 length: 14
J gene: TRBJ2-7
clone size: .
V gene: TRBV19
CDR3 DNA: TGTGCCAGTAGTAAGTCGGGGTCGAGCTACGAGCAGTACTTC
CDR3 protein: CASSKSGSSYEQYF

D gene: TRBD1
CDR3 length: 16
J gene: TRBJ2-6
clone size: .
V gene: TRBV6-5
CDR3 DNA: TGTGCCAGCAGTTGGACAGGGCCCTCTGGGGCCAACGTCCTGACTTTC
CDR3 protein: CASSWTGPSGANVLTF

D gene: .
CDR3 length: 13
J gene: TRBJ1-1
clone size: .
V gene: TRBV5-1
CDR3 DNA: TGCGCCAGCAGCTTAACGGGGGACACTGAAGCTTTCTTT
CDR3 protein: CASSLTGDTEAFF

D gene: .
CDR3 length: 13
J gene: TRBJ1-2
clone size: .
V gene: TRBV25-1
CDR3 DNA: TGTGCCAGCAGGACGGCGGGTTTTGGTGGCTACACCTTC
CDR3 protein: CASRTAGFGGYTF